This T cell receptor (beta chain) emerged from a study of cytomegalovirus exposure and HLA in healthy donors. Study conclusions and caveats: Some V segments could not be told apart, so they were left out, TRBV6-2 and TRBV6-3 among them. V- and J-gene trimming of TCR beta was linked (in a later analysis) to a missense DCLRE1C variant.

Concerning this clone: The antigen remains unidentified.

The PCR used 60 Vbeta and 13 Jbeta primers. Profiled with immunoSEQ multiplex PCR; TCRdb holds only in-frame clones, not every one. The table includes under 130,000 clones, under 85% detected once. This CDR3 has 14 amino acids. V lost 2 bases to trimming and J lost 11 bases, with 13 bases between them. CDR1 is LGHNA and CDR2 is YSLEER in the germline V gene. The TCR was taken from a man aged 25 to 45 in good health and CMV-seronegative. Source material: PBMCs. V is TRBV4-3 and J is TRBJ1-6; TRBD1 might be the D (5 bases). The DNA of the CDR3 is TGCGCCAGCAGCCAAAATCGACAGTATACACCCCTCCACTTT. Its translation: CASSQNRQYTPLHF.